One sample yielded the 26 T cell receptor beta chains listed below, sequenced in a study of OX40 agonist ivuxolimab in advanced cancers. Sequencing was performed with immunoSEQ multiplex PCR; in TCRdb, only in-frame clones are kept and a portion is missing. Here the sample spans about 130,000 clones, about 92% being singletons. The sequenced sample was CD4+ or CD8+ T cells sorted from blood, obtained in a trial of the OX40 agonist ivuxolimab. The receptors here all came from an adult with an advanced solid tumor such as melanoma, head and neck, liver or kidney cancer.

The V gene is TRBV14, the J gene TRBJ2-7; D may be TRBD2 (5 bases). V gave up 0 bases and J gave up 2 bases, with 8 bases separating them. There are 14 residues in the CDR3. CDR1 and CDR2 from the germline V gene are SGHDN and FVKESK. The CDR3 region is CASSQDPAAYEQYF. The CDR3 region has the DNA TGTGCCAGCAGCCAAGATCCAGCGGCCTACGAGCAGTACTTC.

V and J are TRBV5-1 and TRBJ2-3, with 7 bases that match TRBD2. Germline V lookup: CDR1 SGHRS, CDR2 YFSETQ. V trimming: 4 bases; J trimming: 3 bases; junction bases outside the gene matches: 20. This CDR3 has 19 amino acids. The CDR3 region is CASSPDGDPRGDSTDTQYF. For the CDR3, the DNA is TGCGCCAGCAGCCCCGACGGGGACCCCCGGGGGGATAGTACAGATACGCAGTATTTT. Full variable domain (missing parts from reference TRBV5-1 and TRBJ2-3): KAGVTQTPRYLIKTRGQQVTLSCSPISGHRSVSWYQQTPGQGLQFLFEYFSETQRNKGNFPGRFSGRQFSNSRSEMNVSTLELGDSALYLCASSPDGDPRGDSTDTQYFGPGTRLTVL.

This clone was recorded only once. The same CDR3 can be traced to other DNA sequences in this sample. The chain links TRBV20-1 to TRBJ1-4, with TRBD1 as a possible D gene (5 bases). In germline, CDR1 is DFQATT, CDR2 SNEGSKA (reference sequence). The V end was cut by 1 base, the J end by 8 bases, with 5 bases between. There are 11 residues in the CDR3. The CDR3 bases are TGCAGTGCTAGAGGGGGGGAAAAACTGTTTTTT. This sequence encodes CSARGGEKLFF.

This sequence joins TRBV5-8 and TRBJ2-5, with D unresolved. Between the trimmed V and J ends, which lost 3 bases and 5 bases, there was a span of 2 bases. CDR1 is SGHTS, CDR2 YDEGEE, per germline. The CDR3 contains 10 residues. CDR3 sequence reads: CASSSETQYF. The DNA for the CDR3 is TGTGCCAGCAGCTCCGAGACCCAGTACTTC. Full variable domain (missing parts from reference TRBV5-8 and TRBJ2-5): EAGVTQSPTHLIKTRGQQATLRCSPISGHTSVYWYQQALGLGLQFLLWYDEGEERNRGNFPPRFSGRQFPNYSSELNVNALELEDSALYLCASSSETQYFGPGTRLLVL.

The chain couples TRBV7-9 to TRBJ2-7; 8 bases agree with TRBD1. The J segment lost 2 bases and the V segment lost 6 bases, leaving 6 bases of the junction unmatched. Germline CDR1 reads SEHNR; CDR2 reads FQNEAQ (reference sequence). The CDR3 sequence is 14 residues long. CDR3 protein: CASSFGQGPYEQYF. The CDR3 coding sequence is TGTGCCAGCAGTTTCGGACAGGGACCCTACGAGCAGTACTTC.

The J gene is TRBJ1-5, the V gene TRBV19; TRBD1 matches at 8 bases. With 7 bases clipped from V and 4 bases from J, the junction kept 12 bases outside the gene matches. Germline CDR1 and CDR2: LNHDA and SQIVND (reference sequence). CDR3 length equals 16 residues. In DNA form, the CDR3 reads TGTGCCAGTAACCAATACAGGGGGAGGGGAAATCAGCCCCAGCATTTT. It codes for CASNQYRGRGNQPQHF. The whole variable domain, filled in from reference TRBV19 and TRBJ1-5, reads DGGITQSPKYLFRKEGQNVTLSCEQNLNHDAMYWYRQDPGQGLRLIYYSQIVNDFQKGDIAEGYSVSREKKESFPLTVTSAQKNPTAFYLCASNQYRGRGNQPQHFGDGTRLSIL.

V usage is TRBV9 and J usage is TRBJ2-3, with TRBD2 matching over 9 bases. The germline gives CDR1 SGDLS, CDR2 YYNGEE. This CDR3 contains 18 residues. With V trimmed by 3 bases and J by 4 bases, 15 bases remained unmatched. This CDR3 reads CASSAGFVSGSRADTQYF. CDR3 DNA: TGTGCCAGCAGCGCAGGGTTTGTTAGCGGGAGTCGGGCAGATACGCAGTATTTT.

The genes are TRBV5-1 and TRBJ2-1; D is ambiguous. The V and J ends lost 4 bases and 4 bases respectively, with 18 bases between them. Per germline, CDR1 SGHRS and CDR2 YFSETQ. The CDR3 spans 16 residues. CDR3 protein: CASSRGGQLQYNEQFF. The CDR3 nucleotides read TGCGCCAGCAGCCGCGGCGGCCAGCTACAATACAATGAGCAGTTCTTC.

The genes are TRBV5-1 and TRBJ2-7; TRBD2 agrees at 13 bases. The CDR3 runs to 16 residues. V shed 4 bases, J shed 3 bases, and the junction held 7 bases outside the gene matches. Looked up from germline, CDR1 is SGHRS and CDR2 is YFSETQ. The CDR3 here is CASSEAGLAGIYEQYF. The DNA of the CDR3 is TGCGCCAGCAGCGAAGCGGGACTAGCGGGGATCTACGAGCAGTACTTC.

The chain recombines TRBV6-5 with TRBJ2-5, with no clear D. V was trimmed by 2 bases and J by 6 bases, leaving 16 bases between them. Germline V gene lookup returns CDR1 MNHEY and CDR2 SVGAGI. This CDR3 is 15 amino acids long. The CDR3 here is CASSYDSAAGKTQYF. As DNA, the CDR3 is TGTGCCAGCAGTTACGATTCGGCAGCCGGAAAGACCCAGTACTTC.

V usage is TRBV11-2 and J usage is TRBJ2-5; 9 bases are a match to TRBD1. Germline V gene data show CDR1 as SGHAT and CDR2 as FQNNGV. V gave up 0 bases and J gave up 7 bases; unmatched junction bases: 9. The CDR3 extends over 16 amino acids. The CDR3 bases are TGTGCCAGCAGCTTAGATGGGACAGGGACCAAGGGGACCCAGTACTTC. As protein: CASSLDGTGTKGTQYF.

CDR3 coding DNA: TGCGCCAGCAGCTTTCAGTTTGGCCTCTCCTACGAGCAGTACTTC. Translating it yields CASSFQFGLSYEQYF. This chain connects TRBV5-1 to TRBJ2-7; the D is unclear. The CDR3 consists of 15 residues. Germline V lookup: CDR1 SGHRS, CDR2 YFSETQ. V shed 2 bases and J shed 0 bases, with 12 bases lying between them.

The gene calls are TRBV27 and TRBJ2-6; D ambiguous. The V end was cut by 3 bases, the J end by 2 bases, with 2 bases between. Germline assignment: CDR1 MNHEY and CDR2 SMNVEV (reference sequence). The CDR3 is 13 amino acids. CDR3 residues: CASSLTGANVLTF. The CDR3, as DNA: TGTGCCAGCAGTTTGACTGGGGCCAACGTCCTGACTTTC.

This chain links TRBV7-9 with TRBJ1-4; D gene unclear. CDR3 length: 17 residues. Germline lookup yields CDR1 SEHNR and CDR2 FQNEAQ (reference sequence). Trimming cost V 5 bases and J 5 bases, with 21 bases left between them. CDR3 region: CASSPAGPKEKNEKLFF. CDR3 DNA sequence: TGTGCCAGCAGCCCAGCAGGTCCGAAGGAGAAAAATGAAAAACTGTTTTTT.

This chain connects TRBV5-1 to TRBJ2-6, with D possibly being TRBD2 (7 bases). The V gene's germline CDR1 is SGHRS and CDR2 YFSETQ. V lost 4 bases to trimming and J lost 1 base, with 12 bases between them. CDR3 size: 16 residues. CDR3 nucleotide sequence: TGCGCCAGCAGCACAAGCGGGACATCTGGGGCCAACGTCCTGACTTTC. It yields the protein CASSTSGTSGANVLTF. Using reference TRBV5-1 and TRBJ2-6 for the parts outside the CDR3, the full variable domain is KAGVTQTPRYLIKTRGQQVTLSCSPISGHRSVSWYQQTPGQGLQFLFEYFSETQRNKGNFPGRFSGRQFSNSRSEMNVSTLELGDSALYLCASSTSGTSGANVLTFGAGSRLTVL.

The V gene is TRBV7-2, the J gene TRBJ2-1; TRBD2 matches 9 bases. V lost 1 base, J lost 3 bases, and 4 bases stayed unmatched. Germline V gene sequence: CDR1 SGHTA, CDR2 FQGNSA. This CDR3 is 16 amino acids long. DNA for the CDR3: TGTGCCAGCAGCTTAGAAAGTAGCGGGAGCTACAATGAGCAGTTCTTC. Amino acids: CASSLESSGSYNEQFF.

The rearrangement joins TRBV27 to TRBJ2-2; 9 nucleotides agree with TRBD2. The junction had 10 bases not matched to a gene; V was cut back by 6 bases and J by 5 bases. This CDR3 has 16 residues. Germline lookup yields CDR1 MNHEY and CDR2 SMNVEV (reference sequence). In nucleotides, the CDR3 is TGTGCCAGCAGCTCCGGACTAGCGAGGGGAACCGGGGAGCTGTTTTTT. Translated, it gives CASSSGLARGTGELFF.

CDR3 sequence (DNA): TGTGCCAGCAGTACGAGGACAGATACGCAGTATTTT. Translating gives CASSTRTDTQYF. The chain has TRBV27 and TRBJ2-3; no clear D gene. The V gene lost 5 bases and the J gene lost 3 bases, with 6 bases spanning the gap. The CDR3 has 12 residues. Germline V gene lookup returns CDR1 MNHEY and CDR2 SMNVEV (reference sequence).

This chain uses TRBV2 with TRBJ1-1; 7 bases fit TRBD1. CDR3 length equals 13 residues. Germline trimming cut 8 bases from V and 4 bases from J; bases unmatched to any gene: 7. Germline V gene lookup returns CDR1 SNHLY and CDR2 FYNNEI. CDR3 nucleotides: TGTGCCAGCTTCCCAGGGGGGTCCACTGAAGCTTTCTTT. It codes for CASFPGGSTEAFF.

This chain connects TRBV5-1 to TRBJ2-7, with D hard to call. CDR1 is SGHRS, CDR2 YFSETQ, per germline. The CDR3 sequence is 11 residues long. V was clipped by 3 bases and J by 6 bases, with 7 bases between them. The CDR3 region is CASSSNAEQYF. The CDR3 DNA is TGCGCCAGCAGCTCGAACGCCGAGCAGTACTTC. The full variable domain, rest sourced from reference TRBV5-1 and TRBJ2-7, is KAGVTQTPRYLIKTRGQQVTLSCSPISGHRSVSWYQQTPGQGLQFLFEYFSETQRNKGNFPGRFSGRQFSNSRSEMNVSTLELGDSALYLCASSSNAEQYFGPGTRLTVT.

About this clone itself: Within the sample, other DNA sequences also encode this same CDR3. The genes are TRBV18 and TRBJ2-5; D remains ambiguous. CDR1 is KGHSH, CDR2 LQKENI, per germline. This CDR3 region has 11 residues. V gave up 3 bases and J gave up 2 bases, with 1 base separating them. CDR3 in amino acids: CASSPQETQYF. Written as DNA, the CDR3 is TGTGCCAGCTCACCTCAAGAGACCCAGTACTTC. The full variable domain, with the rest looked up from reference TRBV18 and TRBJ2-5, is NAGVMQNPRHLVRRRGQEARLRCSPMKGHSHVYWYRQLPEEGLKFMVYLQKENIIDESGMPKERFSAEFPKEGPSILRIQQVVRGDSAAYFCASSPQETQYFGPGTRLLVL.

The gene calls are TRBV29-1 and TRBJ2-3, with 10 nucleotides matching TRBD2. The CDR3 runs to 16 residues. Per germline, CDR1 SQVTM and CDR2 ANQGSEA. V shed 2 bases, J shed 3 bases, and the junction held 8 bases outside the gene matches. CDR3 sequence reads: CSVERSSGRFTDTQYF. The CDR3 DNA reads TGCAGCGTTGAACGGTCTAGCGGGAGATTTACAGATACGCAGTATTTT.

The chain links TRBV18 to TRBJ1-2; maybe TRBD1 (5 bases). This CDR3 has 15 amino acids. From germline, CDR1 is KGHSH and CDR2 LQKENI. Trimming left V 3 bases short and J 4 bases short, with 15 bases between. Written as DNA, the CDR3 is TGTGCCAGCTCACCTCAAAGGGGCGAAATCTATGGCTACACCTTC. Its protein is CASSPQRGEIYGYTF.

The rearrangement links TRBV7-9 to TRBJ2-2; 7 positions agree with TRBD1. The CDR3 extends over 14 amino acids. After removal of 3 bases from V and 6 bases from J, the junction contained 4 bases not matched to a gene. From germline, CDR1 is SEHNR and CDR2 FQNEAQ (reference sequence). CDR3 in DNA: TGTGCCAGCAGCTTTTTCCAGGGGGCCGGGGAGCTGTTTTTT. Its protein product is CASSFFQGAGELFF.

The chain is built from TRBV6-5 and TRBJ2-7; tentative D call: TRBD2 (6 bases). CDR1 is MNHEY and CDR2 is SVGAGI in the germline V gene. This CDR3 is built from 15 residues. V lost 3 bases and J 0 bases, leaving 12 bases between the germline ends. The CDR3 DNA follows: TGTGCCAGCAGTTATACTAGCCGGAGCTCCTACGAGCAGTACTTC. Its protein product is CASSYTSRSSYEQYF.

The chain uses TRBV14 and TRBJ2-7; D is unresolved. The CDR3 loop spans 16 amino acids. From germline, CDR1 is SGHDN and CDR2 FVKESK. Trimming removed 0 bases from V and 6 bases from J, with 18 bases in between. CDR3 DNA: TGTGCCAGCAGCCAAGACAACACCGGGCCCCCGGGCGAGCAGTACTTC. It translates to CASSQDNTGPPGEQYF.